This T cell receptor (beta chain) was captured by sequencing in a study of blood T cell repertoires in COVID-19. Study in general: PBMCs, B-cell-depleted T cells, or T cells provided the cDNA or gDNA that made up the material.

Trimming took off 2 bases at V and 10 bases at J, with 20 bases between the two ends. The CDR3 covers 15 residues. The germline gives CDR1 GTSNPN, CDR2 SVGIG (reference sequence). The authors' processing: Reference gene primers were amplified, and this amplification served to estimate nucleated cell counts. The data were produced by immunoSEQ multiplex PCR, yet TCRdb's version contains in-frame clones alone and is incomplete. D and trimming were read from the DNA, whereas the V and J calls and clone size are those reported in that table. Found here are some 200,000 clones, more than 85% of them singletons; the top ten hold around 3%.

This TCR was sampled from a man in his forties with active or convalescent COVID-19. Sequences were obtained from peripheral blood. The chain carries TRBV30 and TRBJ1-4; tentatively, D is TRBD1 (5 bases). This chain's CDR3 is CAWSRDSLIGGKLFF. CDR3 sequence (DNA): TGTGCCTGGAGTAGGGACTCCTTAATAGGAGGAAAACTGTTTTTT.